The 19 T cell receptor beta chains below come from one sample, sequenced in a study of cytotoxic CD8 clonotypes in ibrutinib-treated CLL. TCRdb's table, derived via immunoSEQ multiplex PCR, lists solely in-frame clones and lacks some. The sample lists about 130,000 clones; about 79% were seen once. This specimen was PBMCs, taken after 12 months of ibrutinib treatment. The receptors shown here come from a human donor with chronic lymphocytic leukemia.

The genes are TRBV2 and TRBJ2-3, with 7 bases matching TRBD2. This CDR3 spans 20 amino acids. Germline CDR1 is SNHLY and CDR2 is FYNNEI. The J segment lost 1 base and the V segment lost 6 bases, leaving 22 bases of the junction unmatched. The CDR3 region is CASRTMPFKVAGIGTDTQYF. The CDR3 coding sequence is TGTGCCAGCAGGACGATGCCCTTTAAAGTAGCGGGTATCGGCACAGATACGCAGTATTTT.

The chain links TRBV4-1 to TRBJ2-7; the D gene is possibly TRBD1 (6 bases). Germline loops: CDR1 MGHRA, CDR2 YSYEKL. This CDR3 comprises 15 residues. V was pared by 4 bases and J by 2 bases, with 15 bases between. Here the CDR3 reads CASSLMDRTAYEQYF. For the CDR3, the DNA is TGCGCCAGCAGCCTAATGGACAGAACTGCCTACGAGCAGTACTTC.

This clone was recorded a few times. The V and J genes are TRBV6-6 and TRBJ1-1; the match to TRBD1 covers 9 bases. V shed 7 bases and J 2 bases; nucleotides not matched to a gene: 5. This CDR3 spans 14 amino acids. Looked up from germline, CDR1 is MNHNY and CDR2 is SVGAGI (reference sequence). The CDR3 DNA is TGTGCCAGCATAGGACAGGGGACCAACACTGAAGCTTTCTTT. Its protein is CASIGQGTNTEAFF.

V and J are TRBV7-8 and TRBJ2-7; D is perhaps TRBD2 (5 bases). V was shortened by 2 bases and J by 2 bases, with 7 bases between the two germline ends. CDR3 length: 13 amino acids. Per germline, CDR1 SGHVS and CDR2 FQNEAQ. The CDR3: CASSLWRTYEQYF. In DNA, the CDR3 is TGTGCCAGCAGCTTATGGAGGACCTACGAGCAGTACTTC.

The CDR3 nucleotides are TGTGCCAGCAGCTTCTGGCAGGGGAAAGGGGAGCAGTACTTC. Amino acids: CASSFWQGKGEQYF. This chain connects TRBV7-9 to TRBJ2-7; tentatively, D is TRBD1 (6 bases). V shed 3 bases and J shed 7 bases, with 16 bases lying between them. The CDR3 runs 14 residues. Germline CDR1 is SEHNR and CDR2 is FQNEAQ (reference sequence).

V and J are TRBV5-1 and TRBJ2-5; 7 nucleotides agree with TRBD1. The V segment lost 0 bases and the J segment 2 bases; nucleotides outside the gene matches: 10. The CDR3 consists of 17 residues. Looked up from germline, CDR1 is SGHRS and CDR2 is YFSETQ. The CDR3 loop reads CASSLGAALGQQETQYF. DNA for the CDR3: TGCGCCAGCAGCTTGGGAGCGGCGCTGGGACAGCAAGAGACCCAGTACTTC.

This chain joins TRBV5-6 and TRBJ2-7; D is unresolved. Germline-derived CDR1 and CDR2 are SGHDT and YYEEEE. V was pared by 4 bases and J by 3 bases, with 17 bases between. This CDR3 contains 15 residues. The CDR3 nucleotides read TGTGCCAGCAGCCGTTTAGCAAACTCGATCTACGAGCAGTACTTC. As protein: CASSRLANSIYEQYF.

V is TRBV5-4 and J is TRBJ2-7; possibly TRBD2 for D (5 bases). CDR1 is SGHNT, CDR2 YYREEE, per germline (reference sequence). V lost 2 bases to trimming and J lost 2 bases, with 14 bases between them. The CDR3 spans 15 residues. In DNA, the CDR3 is TGTGCCAGCAGCTTAATGGACGGACTTCCCTACGAGCAGTACTTC. Translation gives CASSLMDGLPYEQYF.

This clone was picked up one time. The CDR3 sequence: CASSPLAGGETQYF. The CDR3 nucleotides read TGTGCCAGCTCACCGCTAGCGGGAGGGGAGACCCAGTACTTC. V is TRBV18 and J is TRBJ2-5; 12 positions match TRBD2. Germline V gene lookup returns CDR1 KGHSH and CDR2 LQKENI. Trimming removed 3 bases from V and 5 bases from J; junction bases left unmatched: 1. This CDR3 comprises 14 residues.

This clone was observed a few times. The CDR3 nucleotides are TGTGCCAGCTCACCACCGTCCCTAGGGGAGCTGTTTTTT. Translated: CASSPPSLGELFF. V and J are TRBV18 and TRBJ2-2, with unresolved D. CDR3 length: 13 amino acids. Germline V gives CDR1 KGHSH, CDR2 LQKENI. The V end was cut by 0 bases, the J end by 8 bases, with 7 bases between.

The chain carries TRBV7-2 and TRBJ2-7, with D perhaps TRBD2 (5 bases). The ends were cut back, 5 bases at V and 3 bases at J, with 17 bases in the middle. This CDR3 is built from 15 residues. Per the germline V gene, CDR1 is SGHTA and CDR2 is FQGNSA. The CDR3 bases are TGTGCCAGCAGCCTAAGGGCGGGTCCCCTCTACGAGCAGTACTTC. It yields the protein CASSLRAGPLYEQYF.

This chain links TRBV15 with TRBJ1-3; tentatively, D is TRBD1 (6 bases). This CDR3 has 14 residues. The V gene's germline CDR1 is LNHNV and CDR2 YYDKDF (reference sequence). Trimming cost V 4 bases and J 1 base, with 8 bases left between them. In nucleotides, the CDR3 is TGTGCCACCAGCACGGACAGATCTGGAAACACCATATATTTT. It specifies CATSTDRSGNTIYF.

This clone occurred a few times. J is TRBJ1-5 and V is TRBV30; TRBD1 is a possible D gene (5 bases). V dropped 0 bases and J dropped 4 bases, with 10 bases sitting between them. The CDR3 loop spans 14 amino acids. Germline assignment: CDR1 GTSNPN and CDR2 SVGIG (reference sequence). The CDR3 sequence: CAWSVGGGNQPQHF. DNA for the CDR3: TGTGCCTGGAGTGTAGGTGGGGGGAATCAGCCCCAGCATTTT.

This clone was detected once. The rearrangement joins TRBV27 to TRBJ2-1; D is undetermined. CDR1 and CDR2 from the germline V gene are MNHEY and SMNVEV (reference sequence). V was trimmed by 8 bases and J by 3 bases, leaving 8 bases between them. This CDR3 region has 12 residues. CDR3 sequence: CASGIVYNEQFF. The CDR3 DNA is TGTGCCAGCGGGATAGTCTACAATGAGCAGTTCTTC.

The V call is TRBV28, the J call TRBJ2-5; D is tentatively TRBD1 or TRBD2 (6 bases each). The CDR3 covers 13 residues. The germline CDR1 and CDR2 sequences are MDHEN and SYDVKM. V was trimmed by 8 bases and J by 4 bases, leaving 14 bases between them. CDR3 in amino acids: CASVRGRVETQYF. DNA of the CDR3: TGTGCCAGCGTTCGGGGGCGAGTAGAGACCCAGTACTTC.

This chain links TRBV7-8 with TRBJ2-1; 8 bases map to TRBD2. CDR1 and CDR2 from the germline V gene are SGHVS and FQNEAQ. V was pared by 1 base and J by 6 bases, with 5 bases of the junction left unmatched. This CDR3 has 15 residues. CDR3 DNA: TGTGCCAGCAGCTTAGGTTCAGCGGGAGTCAATGAGCAGTTCTTC. Translating it yields CASSLGSAGVNEQFF.

This rearrangement joins TRBV21-1 to TRBJ2-7; the table's D call, TRBD1, has no DNA check behind it. TRBV21-1 counts as a pseudogene. The CDR3 loop spans 14 amino acids. CDR3 sequence: CASITGTGGYEQYF. CDR3 sequence (DNA): TGTGCCAGCATCACCGGGACAGGGGGCTACGAGCAGTACTTC.

This rearrangement joins TRBV19 to TRBJ2-3; the match to TRBD2 covers 12 bases. This CDR3 is 15 amino acids long. The germline gives CDR1 LNHDA, CDR2 SQIVND (reference sequence). The V gene end was trimmed by 5 bases and the J gene end by 2 bases; junction bases not matched to a gene: 2. CDR3 sequence: CASSRLAGDTDTQYF. The CDR3 DNA is TGTGCCAGTAGTCGACTAGCGGGGGACACAGATACGCAGTATTTT.

This clone was counted once. The V and J genes are TRBV18 and TRBJ2-5; D gene unclear. Per germline, CDR1 KGHSH and CDR2 LQKENI. V was trimmed by 0 bases and J by 4 bases, leaving 15 bases between them. The CDR3 is 16 residues long. CDR3 loop: CASSPPYLGPGETQYF. Written as DNA, the CDR3 is TGTGCCAGCTCACCACCTTATCTAGGGCCCGGAGAGACCCAGTACTTC.